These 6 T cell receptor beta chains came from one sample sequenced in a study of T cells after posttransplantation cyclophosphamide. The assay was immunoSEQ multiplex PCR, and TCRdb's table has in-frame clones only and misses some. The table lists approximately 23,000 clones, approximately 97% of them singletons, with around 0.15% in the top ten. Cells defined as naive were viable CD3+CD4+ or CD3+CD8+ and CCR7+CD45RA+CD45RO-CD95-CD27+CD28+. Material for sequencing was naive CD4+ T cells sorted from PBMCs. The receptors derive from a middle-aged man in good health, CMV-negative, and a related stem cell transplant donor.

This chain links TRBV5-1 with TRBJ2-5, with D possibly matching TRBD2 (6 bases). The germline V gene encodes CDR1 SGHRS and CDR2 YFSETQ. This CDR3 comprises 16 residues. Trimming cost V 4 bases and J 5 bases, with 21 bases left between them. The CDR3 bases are TGCGCCAGCAGCCCGGGGGTCGGGACCCTGAGGGAGACCCAGTACTTC. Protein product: CASSPGVGTLRETQYF.

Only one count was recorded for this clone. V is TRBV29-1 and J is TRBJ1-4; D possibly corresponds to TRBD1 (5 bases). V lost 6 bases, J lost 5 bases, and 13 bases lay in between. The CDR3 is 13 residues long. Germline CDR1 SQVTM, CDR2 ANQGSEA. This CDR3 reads CSVATDTNEKLFF. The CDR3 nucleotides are TGCAGCGTCGCGACAGATACAAATGAAAAACTGTTTTTT.

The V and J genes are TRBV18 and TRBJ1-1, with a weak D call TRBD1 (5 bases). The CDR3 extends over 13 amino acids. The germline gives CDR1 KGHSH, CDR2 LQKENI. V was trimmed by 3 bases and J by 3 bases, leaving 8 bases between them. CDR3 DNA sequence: TGTGCCAGCTCACCGGGACTTGACACTGAAGCTTTCTTT. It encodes CASSPGLDTEAFF. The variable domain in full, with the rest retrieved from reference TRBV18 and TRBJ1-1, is NAGVMQNPRHLVRRRGQEARLRCSPMKGHSHVYWYRQLPEEGLKFMVYLQKENIIDESGMPKERFSAEFPKEGPSILRIQQVVRGDSAAYFCASSPGLDTEAFFGQGTRLTVV.

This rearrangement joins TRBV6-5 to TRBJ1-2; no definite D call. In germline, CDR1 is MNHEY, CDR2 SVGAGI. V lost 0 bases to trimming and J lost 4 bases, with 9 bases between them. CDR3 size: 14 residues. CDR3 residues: CASSYSPGLYGYTF. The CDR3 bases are TGTGCCAGCAGTTACTCTCCAGGACTCTATGGCTACACCTTC.

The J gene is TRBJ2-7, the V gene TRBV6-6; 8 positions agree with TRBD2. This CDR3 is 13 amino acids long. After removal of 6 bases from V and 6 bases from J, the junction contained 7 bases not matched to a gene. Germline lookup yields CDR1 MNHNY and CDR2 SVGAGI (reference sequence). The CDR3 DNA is TGTGCCAGCAGCACAAGACTAGCGAGCGAGCAGTACTTC. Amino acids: CASSTRLASEQYF.

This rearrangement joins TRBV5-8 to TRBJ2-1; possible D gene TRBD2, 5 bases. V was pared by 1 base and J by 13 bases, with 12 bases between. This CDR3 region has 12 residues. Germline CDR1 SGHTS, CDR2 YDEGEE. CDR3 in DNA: TGTGCCAGCAGCTTGTGGGATCGGGAACAGTTCTTC. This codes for CASSLWDREQFF. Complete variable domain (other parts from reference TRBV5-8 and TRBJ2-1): EAGVTQSPTHLIKTRGQQATLRCSPISGHTSVYWYQQALGLGLQFLLWYDEGEERNRGNFPPRFSGRQFPNYSSELNVNALELEDSALYLCASSLWDREQFFGPGTRLTVL.